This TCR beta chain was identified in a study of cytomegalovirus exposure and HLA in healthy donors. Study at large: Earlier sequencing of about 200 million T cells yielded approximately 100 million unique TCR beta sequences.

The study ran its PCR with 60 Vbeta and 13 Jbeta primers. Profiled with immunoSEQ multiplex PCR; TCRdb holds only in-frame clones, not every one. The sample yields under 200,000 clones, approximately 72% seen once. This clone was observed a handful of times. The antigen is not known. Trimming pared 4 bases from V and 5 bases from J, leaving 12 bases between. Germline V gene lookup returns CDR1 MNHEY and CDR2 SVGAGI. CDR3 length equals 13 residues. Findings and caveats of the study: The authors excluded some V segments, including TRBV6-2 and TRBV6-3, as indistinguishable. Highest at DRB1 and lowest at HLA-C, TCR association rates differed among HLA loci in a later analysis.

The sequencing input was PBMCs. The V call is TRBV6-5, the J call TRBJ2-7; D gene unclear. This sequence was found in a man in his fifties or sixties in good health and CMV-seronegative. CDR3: CASSSLMENEQYF. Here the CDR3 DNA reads TGTGCCAGCAGTTCCCTAATGGAGAACGAGCAGTACTTC.